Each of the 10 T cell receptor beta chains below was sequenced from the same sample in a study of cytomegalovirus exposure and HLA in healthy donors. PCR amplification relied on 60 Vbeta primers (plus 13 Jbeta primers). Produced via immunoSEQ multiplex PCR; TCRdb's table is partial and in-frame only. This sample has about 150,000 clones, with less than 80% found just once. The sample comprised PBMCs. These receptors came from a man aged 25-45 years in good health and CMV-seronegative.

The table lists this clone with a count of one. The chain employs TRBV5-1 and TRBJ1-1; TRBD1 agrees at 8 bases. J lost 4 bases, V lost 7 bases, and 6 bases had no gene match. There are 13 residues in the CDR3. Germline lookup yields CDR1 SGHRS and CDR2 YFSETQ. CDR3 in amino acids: CASAQGARTEAFF. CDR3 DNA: TGCGCCAGCGCCCAGGGGGCCCGCACTGAAGCTTTCTTT.

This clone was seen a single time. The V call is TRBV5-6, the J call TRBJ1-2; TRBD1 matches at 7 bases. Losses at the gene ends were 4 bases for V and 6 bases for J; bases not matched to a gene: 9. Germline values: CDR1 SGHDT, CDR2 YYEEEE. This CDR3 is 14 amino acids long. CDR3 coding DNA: TGTGCCAGCAGCCCTGGGCCAGGGGGGAATGGCTACACCTTC. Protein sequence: CASSPGPGGNGYTF.

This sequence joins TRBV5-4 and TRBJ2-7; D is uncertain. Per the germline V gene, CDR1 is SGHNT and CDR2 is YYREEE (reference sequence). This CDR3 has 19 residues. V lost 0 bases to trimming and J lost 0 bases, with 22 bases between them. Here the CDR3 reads CASSLDQTQGAVSSYEQYF. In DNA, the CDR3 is TGTGCCAGCAGCTTGGATCAAACGCAAGGCGCGGTAAGCTCCTACGAGCAGTACTTC.

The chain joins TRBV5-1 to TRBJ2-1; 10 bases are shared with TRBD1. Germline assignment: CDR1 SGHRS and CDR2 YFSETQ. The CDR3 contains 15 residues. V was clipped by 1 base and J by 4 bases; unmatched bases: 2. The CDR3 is CASSLRDRGYNEQFF. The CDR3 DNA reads TGCGCCAGCAGCTTGAGGGACAGGGGTTACAATGAGCAGTTCTTC.

As DNA, the CDR3 is TGTGCCAGCTCAATTACTAACGGCTACGAGCAGTACTTC. Translating it yields CASSITNGYEQYF. The chain joins TRBV18 to TRBJ2-7; the D is unclear. CDR3 length: 13 amino acids. The V end was cut by 5 bases, the J end by 3 bases, with 11 bases between. Looked up from germline, CDR1 is KGHSH and CDR2 is LQKENI.

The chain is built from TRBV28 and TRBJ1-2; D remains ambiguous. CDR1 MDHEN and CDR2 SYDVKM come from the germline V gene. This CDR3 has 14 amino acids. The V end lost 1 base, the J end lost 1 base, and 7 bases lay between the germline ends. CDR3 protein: CASSLLAVNYGYTF. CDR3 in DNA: TGTGCCAGCAGTTTATTGGCGGTTAACTATGGCTACACCTTC.

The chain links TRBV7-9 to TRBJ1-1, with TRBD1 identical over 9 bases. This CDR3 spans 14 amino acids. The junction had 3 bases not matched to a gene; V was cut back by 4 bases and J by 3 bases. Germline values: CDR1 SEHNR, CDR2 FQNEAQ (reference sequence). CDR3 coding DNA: TGTGCCAGCAGCTCAAGGACAGGGGACACTGAAGCTTTCTTT. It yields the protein CASSSRTGDTEAFF.

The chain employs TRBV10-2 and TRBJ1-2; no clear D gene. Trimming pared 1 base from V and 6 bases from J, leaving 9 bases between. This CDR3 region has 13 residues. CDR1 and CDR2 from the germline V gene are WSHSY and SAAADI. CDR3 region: CASSEYTADGYTF. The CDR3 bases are TGCGCCAGCAGTGAGTATACAGCCGATGGCTACACCTTC.

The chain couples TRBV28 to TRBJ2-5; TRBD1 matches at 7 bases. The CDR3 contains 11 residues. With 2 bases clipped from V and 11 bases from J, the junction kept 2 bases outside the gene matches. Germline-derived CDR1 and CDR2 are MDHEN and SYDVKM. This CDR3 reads CASSLDREQYF. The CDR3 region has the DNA TGTGCCAGCAGTTTAGACAGGGAGCAGTACTTC.

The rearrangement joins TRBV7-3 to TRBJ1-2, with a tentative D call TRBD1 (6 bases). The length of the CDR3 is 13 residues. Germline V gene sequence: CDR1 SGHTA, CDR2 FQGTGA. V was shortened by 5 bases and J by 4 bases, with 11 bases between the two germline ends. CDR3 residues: CASSAQGGYGYTF. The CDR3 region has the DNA TGTGCCAGCAGCGCACAGGGTGGCTATGGCTACACCTTC.